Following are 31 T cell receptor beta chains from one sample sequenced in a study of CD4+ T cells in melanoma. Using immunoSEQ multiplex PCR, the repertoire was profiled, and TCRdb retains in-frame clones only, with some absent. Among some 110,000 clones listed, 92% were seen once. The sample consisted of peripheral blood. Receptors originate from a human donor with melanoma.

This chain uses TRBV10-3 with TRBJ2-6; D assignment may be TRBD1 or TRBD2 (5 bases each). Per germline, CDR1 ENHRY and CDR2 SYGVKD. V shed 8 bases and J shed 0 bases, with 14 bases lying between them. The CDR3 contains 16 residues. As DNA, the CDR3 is TGTGCCATCGGGGGAGACAGCCGCTCTGGGGCCAACGTCCTGACTTTC. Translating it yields CAIGGDSRSGANVLTF.

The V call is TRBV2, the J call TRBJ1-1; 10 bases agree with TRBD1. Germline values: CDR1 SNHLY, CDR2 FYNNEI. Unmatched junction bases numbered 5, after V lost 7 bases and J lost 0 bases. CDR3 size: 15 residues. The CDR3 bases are TGTGCCAGCACCGAGACAGGGGGCTTGAACACTGAAGCTTTCTTT. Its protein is CASTETGGLNTEAFF.

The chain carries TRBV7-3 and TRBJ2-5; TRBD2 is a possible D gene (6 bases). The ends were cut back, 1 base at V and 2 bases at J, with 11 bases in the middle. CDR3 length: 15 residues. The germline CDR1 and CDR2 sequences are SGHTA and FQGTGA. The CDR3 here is CASSLSGGGQETQYF. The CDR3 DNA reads TGTGCCAGCAGCTTAAGCGGAGGAGGGCAAGAGACCCAGTACTTC.

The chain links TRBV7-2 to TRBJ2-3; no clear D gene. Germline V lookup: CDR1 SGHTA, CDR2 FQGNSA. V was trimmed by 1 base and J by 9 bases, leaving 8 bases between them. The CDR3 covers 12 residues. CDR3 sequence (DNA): TGTGCCAGCAGCTTAGATCGGCGAACGCAGTATTTT. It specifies CASSLDRRTQYF.

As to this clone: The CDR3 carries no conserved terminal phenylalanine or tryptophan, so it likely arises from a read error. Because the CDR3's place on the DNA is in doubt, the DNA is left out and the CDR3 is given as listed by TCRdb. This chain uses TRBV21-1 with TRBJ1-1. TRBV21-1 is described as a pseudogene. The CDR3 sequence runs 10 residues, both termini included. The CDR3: CASSKIRQLP.

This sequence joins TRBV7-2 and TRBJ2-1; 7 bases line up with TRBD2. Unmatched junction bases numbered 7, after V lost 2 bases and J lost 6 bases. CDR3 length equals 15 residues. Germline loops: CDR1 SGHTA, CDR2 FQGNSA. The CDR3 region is CASSLWEGPTNEQFF. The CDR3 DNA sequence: TGTGCCAGCAGCTTATGGGAGGGACCCACCAATGAGCAGTTCTTC.

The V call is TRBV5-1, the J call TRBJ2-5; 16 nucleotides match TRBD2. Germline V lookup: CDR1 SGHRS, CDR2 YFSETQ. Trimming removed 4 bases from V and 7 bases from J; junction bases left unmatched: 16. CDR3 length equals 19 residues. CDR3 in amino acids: CASSPGLAGGLRGMLTQYF. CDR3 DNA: TGCGCCAGCAGCCCGGGACTAGCGGGGGGGCTGCGGGGTATGTTGACCCAGTACTTC.

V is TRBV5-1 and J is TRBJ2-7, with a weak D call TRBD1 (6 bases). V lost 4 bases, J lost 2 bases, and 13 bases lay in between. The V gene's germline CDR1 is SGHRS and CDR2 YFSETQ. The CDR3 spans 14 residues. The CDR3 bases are TGCGCCAGCAGCCCAGATGGACAGACCTACGAGCAGTACTTC. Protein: CASSPDGQTYEQYF.

CDR3 nucleotide sequence: TGTGCCAGCAGTCGGACTAGCGGGACTCCCTACGAGCAGTACTTC. It codes for CASSRTSGTPYEQYF. The rearrangement links TRBV7-2 to TRBJ2-7; 12 bases agree with TRBD2. CDR1 and CDR2 from the germline V gene are SGHTA and FQGNSA. The CDR3 length is 15 residues. Trimming took 6 bases from V and 2 from J; bases not matched to a gene: 5.

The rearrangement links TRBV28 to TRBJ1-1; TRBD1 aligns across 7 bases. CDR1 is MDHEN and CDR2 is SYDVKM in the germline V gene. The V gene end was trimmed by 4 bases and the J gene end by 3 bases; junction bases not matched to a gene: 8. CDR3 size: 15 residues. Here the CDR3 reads CASSSTGAVDTEAFF. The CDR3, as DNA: TGTGCCAGCAGTTCAACAGGGGCGGTGGACACTGAAGCTTTCTTT.

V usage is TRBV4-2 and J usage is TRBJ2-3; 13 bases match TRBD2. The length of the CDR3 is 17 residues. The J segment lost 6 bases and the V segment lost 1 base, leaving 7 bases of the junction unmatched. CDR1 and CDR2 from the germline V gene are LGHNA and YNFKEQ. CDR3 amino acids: CASSQGTSGGAADTQYF. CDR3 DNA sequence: TGTGCCAGCAGCCAAGGCACTAGCGGGGGGGCAGCTGATACGCAGTATTTT.

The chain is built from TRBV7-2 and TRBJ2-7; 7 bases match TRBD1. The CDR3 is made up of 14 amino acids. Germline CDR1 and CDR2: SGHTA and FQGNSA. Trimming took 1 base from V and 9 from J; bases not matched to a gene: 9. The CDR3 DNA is TGTGCCAGCAGCTTAGAGGGGGCGGCCCGCGCGCAGTACTTC. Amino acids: CASSLEGAARAQYF. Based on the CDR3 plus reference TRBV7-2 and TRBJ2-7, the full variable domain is GAGVSQSPSNKVTEKGKDVELRCDPISGHTALYWYRQSLGQGLEFLIYFQGNSAPDKSGLPSDRFSAERTGGSVSTLTIQRTQQEDSAVYLCASSLEGAARAQYFGPGTRLTVT.

The CDR3 sequence: CASTGAGSYGYTF. CDR3 sequence (DNA): TGTGCCAGCACTGGGGCGGGCAGCTATGGCTACACCTTC. The chain joins TRBV27 to TRBJ1-2; tentative D call: TRBD1 (5 bases). Germline V gene lookup returns CDR1 MNHEY and CDR2 SMNVEV (reference sequence). CDR3 length equals 13 residues. V lost 7 bases, J lost 4 bases, and 13 bases lay in between.

The CDR3 region is CASSLESGAGDTQYF. CDR3 nucleotides: TGCGCCAGCAGCTTGGAGTCGGGGGCGGGGGATACGCAGTATTTT. V gene TRBV5-1 combines with J gene TRBJ2-3; D may be TRBD1 or TRBD2 (6 bases each). Germline V CDR1 and CDR2: SGHRS, YFSETQ. V shed 0 bases and J shed 6 bases, with 14 bases lying between them. This CDR3 has 15 residues.

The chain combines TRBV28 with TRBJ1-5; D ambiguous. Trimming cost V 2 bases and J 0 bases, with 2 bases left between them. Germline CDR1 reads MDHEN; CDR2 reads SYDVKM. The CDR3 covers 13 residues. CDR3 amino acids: CASSLDSNQPQHF. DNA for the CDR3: TGTGCCAGCAGTTTAGATAGCAATCAGCCCCAGCATTTT.

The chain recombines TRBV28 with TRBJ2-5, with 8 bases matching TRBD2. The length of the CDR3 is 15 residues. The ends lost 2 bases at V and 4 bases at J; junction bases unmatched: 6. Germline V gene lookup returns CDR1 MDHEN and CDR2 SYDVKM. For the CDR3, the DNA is TGTGCCAGCAGTTTACCGGGGGGGTTGAGAGAGACCCAGTACTTC. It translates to CASSLPGGLRETQYF.

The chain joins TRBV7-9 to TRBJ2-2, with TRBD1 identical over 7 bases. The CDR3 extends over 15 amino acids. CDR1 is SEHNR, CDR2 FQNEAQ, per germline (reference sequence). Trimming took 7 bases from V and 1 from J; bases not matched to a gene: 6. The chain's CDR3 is CASKFTGENTGELFF. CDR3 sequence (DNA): TGTGCCAGCAAGTTTACAGGGGAGAACACCGGGGAGCTGTTTTTT.

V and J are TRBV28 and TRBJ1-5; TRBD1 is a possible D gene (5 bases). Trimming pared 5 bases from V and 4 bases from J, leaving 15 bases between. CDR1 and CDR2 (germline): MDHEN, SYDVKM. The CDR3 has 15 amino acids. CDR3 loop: CASSPLGAGNQPQHF. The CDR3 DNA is TGTGCCAGCAGTCCGCTTGGGGCAGGGAATCAGCCCCAGCATTTT.

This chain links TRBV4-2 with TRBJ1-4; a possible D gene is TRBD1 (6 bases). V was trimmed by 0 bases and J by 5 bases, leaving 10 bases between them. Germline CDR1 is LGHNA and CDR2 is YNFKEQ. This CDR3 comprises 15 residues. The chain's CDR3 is CASSQDAQGNEKLFF. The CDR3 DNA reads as TGTGCCAGCAGCCAAGATGCACAGGGAAATGAAAAACTGTTTTTT.

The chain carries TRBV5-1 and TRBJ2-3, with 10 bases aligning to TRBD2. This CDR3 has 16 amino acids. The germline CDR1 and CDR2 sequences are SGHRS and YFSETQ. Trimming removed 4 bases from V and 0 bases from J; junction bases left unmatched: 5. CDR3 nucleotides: TGCGCCAGCAGCGGACTAGCGGTTCCTAGCACAGATACGCAGTATTTT. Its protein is CASSGLAVPSTDTQYF.

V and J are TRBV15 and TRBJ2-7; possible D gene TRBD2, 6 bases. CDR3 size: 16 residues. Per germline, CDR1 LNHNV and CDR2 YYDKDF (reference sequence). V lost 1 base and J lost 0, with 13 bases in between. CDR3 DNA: TGTGCCACCAGCAGAGTTCCCGGGACTTACTCCTACGAGCAGTACTTC. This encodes CATSRVPGTYSYEQYF.

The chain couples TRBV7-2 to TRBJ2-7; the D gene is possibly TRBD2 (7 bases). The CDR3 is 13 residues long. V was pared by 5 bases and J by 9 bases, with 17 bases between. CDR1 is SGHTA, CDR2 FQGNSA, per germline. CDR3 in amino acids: CASSPPGGGGQYF. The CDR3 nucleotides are TGTGCCAGCAGCCCGCCTGGCGGGGGCGGGCAGTACTTC. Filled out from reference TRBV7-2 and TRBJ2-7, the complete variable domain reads GAGVSQSPSNKVTEKGKDVELRCDPISGHTALYWYRQSLGQGLEFLIYFQGNSAPDKSGLPSDRFSAERTGGSVSTLTIQRTQQEDSAVYLCASSPPGGGGQYFGPGTRLTVT.

The CDR3 region is CASSFEVTDTQYF. DNA of the CDR3: TGTGCCAGCAGCTTCGAGGTCACAGATACGCAGTATTTT. The V call is TRBV5-5, the J call TRBJ2-3; D gene unclear. CDR1 is SGHKS, CDR2 YYEKEE, per germline (reference sequence). The V gene lost 2 bases and the J gene lost 2 bases, with 6 bases spanning the gap. The CDR3 sequence is 13 residues long.

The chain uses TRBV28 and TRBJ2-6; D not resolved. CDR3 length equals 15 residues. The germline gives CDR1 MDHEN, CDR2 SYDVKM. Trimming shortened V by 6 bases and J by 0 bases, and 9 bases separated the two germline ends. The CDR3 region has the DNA TGTGCCAGCAGCCCGCCGCCCTCTGGGGCCAACGTCCTGACTTTC. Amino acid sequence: CASSPPPSGANVLTF.

CDR3 protein: CASSLRGGLDEQFF. CDR3 coding DNA: TGTGCCAGCAGTCTACGGGGAGGCCTCGATGAGCAGTTCTTC. The rearrangement uses TRBV7-6 and TRBJ2-1; the D gene is possibly TRBD2 (6 bases). Germline lookup yields CDR1 SGHVS and CDR2 FNYEAQ. Trimming stripped 6 bases from V and 8 bases from J, with 17 bases between. The CDR3 runs 14 residues. Based on the CDR3 plus reference TRBV7-6 and TRBJ2-1, the full variable domain is GAGVSQSPRYKVTKRGQDVALRCDPISGHVSLYWYRQALGQGPEFLTYFNYEAQQDKSGLPNDRFSAERPEGSISTLTIQRTEQRDSAMYRCASSLRGGLDEQFFGPGTRLTVL.

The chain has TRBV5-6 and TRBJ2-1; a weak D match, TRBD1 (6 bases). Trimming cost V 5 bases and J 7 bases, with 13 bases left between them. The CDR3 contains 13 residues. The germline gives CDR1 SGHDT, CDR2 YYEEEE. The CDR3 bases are TGTGCCAGCAGACAGGGTCCGTCGAATGAGCAGTTCTTC. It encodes CASRQGPSNEQFF.

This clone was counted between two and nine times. CDR3 bases: TGTGCCAGTAGTATTGGGAGTGGCTATGGCTACACCTTC. Protein sequence: CASSIGSGYGYTF. The J gene is TRBJ1-2, the V gene TRBV19; D ambiguous. V lost 3 bases, J lost 4 bases, and 9 bases lay in between. The CDR3 totals 13 residues. CDR1 LNHDA and CDR2 SQIVND come from the germline V gene (reference sequence).

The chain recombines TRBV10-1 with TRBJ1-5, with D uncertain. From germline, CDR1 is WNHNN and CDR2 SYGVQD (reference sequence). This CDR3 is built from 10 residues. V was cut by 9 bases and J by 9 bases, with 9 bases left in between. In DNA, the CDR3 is TGCGCCAGAGGAGCGGGGCCCCAGCATTTT. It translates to CARGAGPQHF.

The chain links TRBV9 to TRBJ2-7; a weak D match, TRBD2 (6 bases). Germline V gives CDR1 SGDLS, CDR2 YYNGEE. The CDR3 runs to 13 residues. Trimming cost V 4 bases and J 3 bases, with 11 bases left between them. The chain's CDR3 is CASSPMGGYEQYF. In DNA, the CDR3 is TGTGCCAGCAGCCCGATGGGGGGCTACGAGCAGTACTTC.

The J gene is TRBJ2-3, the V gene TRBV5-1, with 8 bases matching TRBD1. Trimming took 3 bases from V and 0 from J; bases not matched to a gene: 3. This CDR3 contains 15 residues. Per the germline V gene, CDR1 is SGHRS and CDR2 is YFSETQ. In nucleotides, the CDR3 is TGCGCCAGCAGCTCCAGGGGGCTAAGCACAGATACGCAGTATTTT. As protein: CASSSRGLSTDTQYF.

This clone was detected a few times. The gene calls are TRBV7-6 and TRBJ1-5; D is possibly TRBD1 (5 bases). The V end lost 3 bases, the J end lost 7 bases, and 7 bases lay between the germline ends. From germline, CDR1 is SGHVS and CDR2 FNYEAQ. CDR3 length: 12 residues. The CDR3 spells CASSLGGQPQHF. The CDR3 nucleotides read TGTGCCAGCAGCTTGGGGGGGCAGCCCCAGCATTTT.